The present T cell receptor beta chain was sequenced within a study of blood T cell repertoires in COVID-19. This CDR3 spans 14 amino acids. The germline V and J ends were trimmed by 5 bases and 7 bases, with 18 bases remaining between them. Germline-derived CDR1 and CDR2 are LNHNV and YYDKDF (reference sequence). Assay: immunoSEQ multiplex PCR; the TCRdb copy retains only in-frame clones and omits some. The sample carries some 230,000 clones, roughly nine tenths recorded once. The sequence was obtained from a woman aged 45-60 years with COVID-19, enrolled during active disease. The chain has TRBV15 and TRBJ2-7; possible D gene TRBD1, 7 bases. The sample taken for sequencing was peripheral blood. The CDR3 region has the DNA TGTGCCACCAGCGTCAGGGGGGCCCAAGGGGAGCAGTACTTC. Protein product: CATSVRGAQGEQYF. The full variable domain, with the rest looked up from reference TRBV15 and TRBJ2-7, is DAMVIQNPRYQVTQFGKPVTLSCSQTLNHNVMYWYQQKSSQAPKLLFHYYDKDFNNEADTPDNFQSRRPNTSFCFLDIRSPGLGDTAMYLCATSVRGAQGEQYFGPGTRLTVT.